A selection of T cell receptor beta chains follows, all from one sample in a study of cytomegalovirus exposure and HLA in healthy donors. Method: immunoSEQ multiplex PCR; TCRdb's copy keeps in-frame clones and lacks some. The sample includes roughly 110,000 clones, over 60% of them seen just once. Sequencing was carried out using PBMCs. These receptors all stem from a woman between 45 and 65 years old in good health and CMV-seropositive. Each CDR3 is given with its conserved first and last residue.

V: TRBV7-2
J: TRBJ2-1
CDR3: CASSPRVGAYNEQFF

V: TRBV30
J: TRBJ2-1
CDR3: CAWSVASGGQQFF

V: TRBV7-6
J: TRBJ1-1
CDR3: CASSRGQGISEAFF

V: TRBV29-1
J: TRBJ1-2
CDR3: CSVELSQGALMPGGYTF

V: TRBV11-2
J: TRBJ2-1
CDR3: CACSGGPTYNEQFF

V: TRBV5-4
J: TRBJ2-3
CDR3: CASSQQRWRGASTDTQYF

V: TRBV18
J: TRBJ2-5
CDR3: CASSPRTSGKETQYF

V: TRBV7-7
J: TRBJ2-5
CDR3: CASSLTGGEETQYF

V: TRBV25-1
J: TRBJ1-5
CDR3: CASSEGGLPVTQPQHF

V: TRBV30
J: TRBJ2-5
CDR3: CAWSVQGSETQYF

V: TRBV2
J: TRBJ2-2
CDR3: CASRGQGWNTGELFF